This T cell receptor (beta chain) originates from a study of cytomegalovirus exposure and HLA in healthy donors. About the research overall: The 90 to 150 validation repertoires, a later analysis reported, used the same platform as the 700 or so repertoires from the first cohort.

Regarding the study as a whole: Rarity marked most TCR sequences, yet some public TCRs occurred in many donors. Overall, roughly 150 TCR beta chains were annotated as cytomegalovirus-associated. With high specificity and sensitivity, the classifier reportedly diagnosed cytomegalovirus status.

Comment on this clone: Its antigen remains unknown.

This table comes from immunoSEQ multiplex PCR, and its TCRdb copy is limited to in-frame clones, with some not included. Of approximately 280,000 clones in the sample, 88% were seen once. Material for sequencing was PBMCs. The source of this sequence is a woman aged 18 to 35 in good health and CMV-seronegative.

CDR3 region: CAWRRTLNLGYTF. CDR3 nucleotides: TGTGCCTGGAGGAGGACTCTAAACCTTGGCTACACCTTC. The rearrangement joins TRBV30 to TRBJ1-2; D is ambiguous. The CDR3 spans 13 residues. From germline, CDR1 is GTSNPN and CDR2 SVGIG (reference sequence). V was clipped by 3 bases and J by 7 bases, with 15 bases between them.